Following are 18 T cell receptor beta chains from one sample sequenced in a study of CD8 T cells in ankylosing spondylitis. TCRdb analysed the 5' RACE reads with MiXCR anew, one entry per CDR3 protein. Of roughly 35,000 distinct CDR3 sequences in the sample, approximately 15% were seen once. Source material: blood. Every receptor here comes from a male donor with ankylosing spondylitis or in good health (not recorded which).

This clonotype was counted between two and nine times. This chain links TRBV5-6 with TRBJ2-7; D is possibly TRBD1 or TRBD2 (5 bases each). Per germline, CDR1 SGHDT and CDR2 YYEEEE. V was cut by 3 bases and J by 3 bases, with 16 bases left in between. The CDR3 is 15 amino acids. CDR3 sequence reads: CASSSGPGRVYEQYV. DNA for the CDR3: TGTGCCAGCAGCTCGGGACCGGGGAGAGTCTACGAGCAGTACGTC.

The chain recombines TRBV6-5 with TRBJ2-2; D could derive from TRBD1 or TRBD2 (5 bases each). The CDR3 spans 16 residues. The germline CDR1 and CDR2 sequences are MNHEY and SVGAGI. V shed 5 bases and J shed 0 bases, with 13 bases lying between them. CDR3 in amino acids: CASSLSGPSNTGELFF. CDR3 bases: TGTGCCAGCAGTCTCTCGGGACCCTCGAACACCGGGGAGCTGTTTTTT.

The CDR3 protein is CSAPKRGGTGELFF. CDR3 sequence (DNA): TGCAGTGCTCCTAAGCGGGGAGGGACCGGGGAGCTGTTTTTT. This chain connects TRBV20-1 to TRBJ2-2; TRBD2 aligns across 7 bases. V lost 5 bases to trimming and J lost 5 bases; unmatched junction nucleotides: 8. The CDR3 totals 14 residues. Germline CDR1 and CDR2: DFQATT and SNEGSKA (reference sequence).

This sequence joins TRBV12-3 or TRBV12-4 and TRBJ1-4, with TRBD1 matching over 7 bases. Trimming took 11 bases from V and 3 from J; bases not matched to a gene: 6. This CDR3 has 13 amino acids. For the CDR3, the DNA is TGTGCCTGCACAGGGGCGCCTAATGAAAAACTGTTTTTT. It is translated as CACTGAPNEKLFF.

The chain joins TRBV29-1 to TRBJ1-4; D possibly corresponds to TRBD1 (5 bases). The CDR3 loop spans 13 amino acids. V dropped 4 bases and J dropped 7 bases, with 13 bases sitting between them. The germline gives CDR1 SQVTM, CDR2 ANQGSEA. The CDR3 sequence is CSVGGDSAEKLFF. For the CDR3, the DNA is TGCAGCGTTGGGGGGGACTCGGCTGAAAAACTGTTTTTT.

This rearrangement joins TRBV4-3 to TRBJ1-1, with D hard to call. V lost 4 bases, J lost 4 bases, and 16 bases lay in between. Germline values: CDR1 LGHNA, CDR2 YSLEER. The CDR3 extends over 15 amino acids. DNA of the CDR3: TGCGCCAGCAGCCGGGCTGGAACGGATACCACTGAAGCTTTCTTT. Protein sequence: CASSRAGTDTTEAFF.

Only a few counts were recorded for this clonotype. This chain joins TRBV24-1 and TRBJ2-1; 8 nucleotides line up with TRBD1. CDR3 length: 14 residues. V trimming: 5 bases; J trimming: 3 bases; junction bases outside the gene matches: 2. Germline V gives CDR1 KGHDR, CDR2 SFDVKD. In nucleotides, the CDR3 is TGTGCCACCAGTGGACAGGGGAACTACAATGAGCAGTTCTTC. Its translation: CATSGQGNYNEQFF.

This clonotype was observed many times. The V call is TRBV5-1, the J call TRBJ1-1; no clear D. The CDR3 contains 16 residues. With 3 bases removed from V and 0 bases from J, the gap between germline ends came to 15 bases. Per the germline V gene, CDR1 is SGHRS and CDR2 is YFSETQ. The CDR3 sequence: CASSSLTRNLNTEAFF. CDR3 coding DNA: TGCGCCAGCAGCTCTTTGACACGAAACCTGAACACTGAAGCTTTCTTT.

The rearrangement links TRBV7-2 to TRBJ2-5; D is perhaps TRBD2 (6 bases). From germline, CDR1 is SGHTA and CDR2 FQGNSA. Trimming left V 5 bases short and J 4 bases short, with 14 bases between. The CDR3 contains 14 residues. The CDR3 DNA reads as TGTGCCAGCAGCCCCGCCCGGGGGACAGAGACCCAGTACTTC. Its protein product is CASSPARGTETQYF.

V and J are TRBV5-5 and TRBJ2-1, with D perhaps TRBD2 (5 bases). V lost 0 bases and J 3 bases, leaving 10 bases between the germline ends. The CDR3 is 15 amino acids. Germline CDR1 SGHKS, CDR2 YYEKEE (reference sequence). This chain's CDR3 is CASSLGSGIYNEQFF. CDR3 coding DNA: TGTGCCAGCAGCTTGGGTTCGGGGATCTACAATGAGCAGTTCTTC.

V gene TRBV7-9 combines with J gene TRBJ2-2; 7 positions match TRBD1. With V trimmed by 6 bases and J by 1 base, 8 bases remained unmatched. Germline CDR1 and CDR2: SEHNR and FQNEAQ (reference sequence). CDR3 length equals 16 residues. The CDR3 region has the DNA TGTGCCAGCAGGACCGACAGGGTCGGGAACACCGGGGAGCTGTTTTTT. Translation gives CASRTDRVGNTGELFF.

The V and J genes are TRBV20-1 and TRBJ1-5, with TRBD1 matching 9 bases. From germline, CDR1 is DFQATT and CDR2 SNEGSKA (reference sequence). The J segment lost 4 bases and the V segment lost 8 bases, leaving 9 bases of the junction unmatched. CDR3 length: 14 residues. CDR3 nucleotides: TGCAGTACTGAAACAGGGGGCCGGAATCAGCCCCAGCATTTT. Its translation is CSTETGGRNQPQHF.

The genes are TRBV5-1 and TRBJ2-7, with D possibly being TRBD1 or TRBD2 (5 bases each). Trimming pared 2 bases from V and 2 bases from J, leaving 11 bases between. The CDR3 runs 14 residues. Germline V gives CDR1 SGHRS, CDR2 YFSETQ. Written as DNA, the CDR3 is TGCGCCAGCAGCTTCCGGGACGGCGCCTACGAGCAGTACTTC. Protein product: CASSFRDGAYEQYF.

The table lists this clonotype with a few counts. This chain connects TRBV27 to TRBJ2-2, with D possibly being TRBD1 or TRBD2 (5 bases each). Germline assignment: CDR1 MNHEY and CDR2 SMNVEV (reference sequence). CDR3 length equals 13 residues. The germline V and J ends were trimmed by 3 bases and 6 bases, with 8 bases remaining between them. In DNA form, the CDR3 reads TGTGCCAGCAGTTTGTCGGGACCCGGGGAGCTGTTTTTT. Translation: CASSLSGPGELFF.

The gene calls are TRBV9 and TRBJ2-2; 7 bases map to TRBD1. The J segment lost 3 bases and the V segment lost 6 bases, leaving 2 bases of the junction unmatched. There are 13 residues in the CDR3. Germline CDR1 is SGDLS and CDR2 is YYNGEE. CDR3 sequence: CASNTGDTGELFF. DNA for the CDR3: TGTGCCAGCAACACAGGGGACACCGGGGAGCTGTTTTTT.

In its sample, this clonotype was seen many times. The gene calls are TRBV7-2 and TRBJ2-1; 8 bases align to TRBD2. Trimming removed 6 bases from V and 4 bases from J; junction bases left unmatched: 8. The CDR3 has 15 residues. CDR1 is SGHTA, CDR2 FQGNSA, per germline. CDR3 sequence: CASRQQRESYNEQFF. The CDR3 coding sequence is TGTGCCAGCAGACAACAGCGGGAGTCTTACAATGAGCAGTTCTTC.

V is TRBV28 and J is TRBJ2-3; 7 bases agree with TRBD2. Germline assignment: CDR1 MDHEN and CDR2 SYDVKM. The trim removed 6 bases at V and 2 bases at J, leaving 2 bases unmatched. The CDR3 consists of 13 residues. In DNA, the CDR3 is TGTGCCAGCAGACGGGAGGCCACAGATACGCAGTATTTT. This gives the protein CASRREATDTQYF.

This clonotype was observed a few times. The CDR3 sequence: CASSSSGTNTGELFF. The CDR3 DNA is TGTGCCAGCAGTTCCTCCGGGACTAACACCGGGGAGCTGTTTTTT. The rearrangement links TRBV12-3 or TRBV12-4 to TRBJ2-2; D perhaps matches TRBD2 (6 bases). This CDR3 spans 15 amino acids. Trimming cost V 4 bases and J 2 bases, with 11 bases left between them.